This T cell receptor beta chain emerged from a study of T-cell memory formation after mild COVID-19. Overall study findings and caveats: Clones contracting day 15 to 85 were balanced CD4/CD8; later expanders leaned CD4+.

TCRdb re-analysed the 5' RACE reads in MiXCR, keeping a single row per CDR3 protein. The repertoire holds a few hundred thousand distinct CDR3 sequences, with 15% to 20% as singletons. With respect to this clonotype: Its specificity is not known.

V was pared by 6 bases and J by 8 bases, with 7 bases of the junction left unmatched. The CDR3 runs 13 residues. The V call is TRBV12-3 or TRBV12-4, the J call TRBJ1-2, with 9 positions matching TRBD1. The sequencing input was PBMCs or a T cell subset sorted from them (not recorded which). The source is a man aged 18 to 35 who had mild COVID-19 (a few samples of this study predate the infection). Cell type and time point are not known. This CDR3 is CASSTGQGEGYTF. The CDR3 region has the DNA TGTGCCAGCAGCACGGGACAGGGTGAGGGCTACACCTTC.